This entry lists 18 T cell receptor beta chains sequenced from one sample in a study of blood T cell repertoires in COVID-19. Using immunoSEQ multiplex PCR, the repertoire was profiled, and TCRdb retains in-frame clones only, with some absent. Here the sample spans around 300,000 clones, around 88% being singletons. Sequenced sample: PBMCs or T cells enriched from blood (not recorded which). These receptors were taken from a woman between 40 and 50 years old who had recovered from COVID-19.

This rearrangement joins TRBV9 to TRBJ1-2, with a tentative D call TRBD1 (5 bases). CDR3 length: 13 residues. Trimming stripped 4 bases from V and 6 bases from J, with 13 bases between. Germline V gives CDR1 SGDLS, CDR2 YYNGEE. The CDR3 sequence is CASSSGGGNGYTF. DNA for the CDR3: TGTGCCAGCAGCTCCGGGGGGGGGAATGGCTACACCTTC.

This sequence joins TRBV5-4 and TRBJ2-2; weak D call: TRBD1 (6 bases). Trimming cost V 4 bases and J 1 base, with 8 bases left between them. In germline, CDR1 is SGHNT, CDR2 YYREEE (reference sequence). This CDR3 has 14 amino acids. The chain's CDR3 is CASSQGQNTGELFF. The DNA of the CDR3 is TGTGCCAGCAGCCAGGGACAGAACACCGGGGAGCTGTTTTTT. The full variable domain, its missing parts supplied by reference TRBV5-4 and TRBJ2-2, is ETGVTQSPTHLIKTRGQQVTLRCSSQSGHNTVSWYQQALGQGPQFIFQYYREEENGRGNFPPRFSGLQFPNYSSELNVNALELDDSALYLCASSQGQNTGELFFGEGSRLTVL.

This clone was observed a single time. The chain carries TRBV20-1 and TRBJ1-2, with unresolved D. Trimming removed 8 bases at V and 1 base at J, with 8 bases between. The germline CDR1 and CDR2 sequences are DFQATT and SNEGSKA (reference sequence). There are 11 residues in the CDR3. For the CDR3, the DNA is TGCAGTCCCTCCGGTAACTATGGCTACACCTTC. Translation gives CSPSGNYGYTF.

The V gene is TRBV18, the J gene TRBJ1-4; 12 bases agree with TRBD1. The CDR3 sequence is 15 residues long. V shed 3 bases, J shed 10 bases, and the junction held 6 bases outside the gene matches. CDR1 KGHSH and CDR2 LQKENI come from the germline V gene. CDR3 residues: CASSPSGTGGGKLFF. In nucleotides, the CDR3 is TGTGCCAGCTCACCGTCCGGGACAGGGGGCGGAAAACTGTTTTTT.

This chain uses TRBV27 with TRBJ1-5, with a tentative D call TRBD1 (5 bases). V was shortened by 4 bases and J by 0 bases, with 13 bases between the two germline ends. Germline CDR1 reads MNHEY; CDR2 reads SMNVEV (reference sequence). CDR3 length: 16 amino acids. CDR3 amino acids: CASSSSRVGSNQPQHF. In DNA, the CDR3 is TGTGCCAGCAGTTCGAGCAGGGTGGGTAGCAATCAGCCCCAGCATTTT.

The J gene is TRBJ2-5, the V gene TRBV10-3, with TRBD1 as a possible D gene (6 bases). CDR1 is ENHRY and CDR2 is SYGVKD in the germline V gene. Trimming took 6 bases from V and 2 from J, leaving 13 bases between them. The CDR3 totals 14 residues. The CDR3 bases are TGTGCCATCAGAGCCGACAGGCGTCAAGAGACCCAGTACTTC. Residues: CAIRADRRQETQYF.

The chain carries TRBV11-2 and TRBJ2-1, with a tentative D call TRBD1 (5 bases). This CDR3 contains 16 residues. The V gene's germline CDR1 is SGHAT and CDR2 FQNNGV. Trimming took 5 bases from V and 6 from J, leaving 20 bases between them. CDR3 nucleotides: TGTGCCAGCAGCCCCCGCGTTCAGGGCCTCTCCAATGAGCAGTTCTTC. Translated, it gives CASSPRVQGLSNEQFF.

This clone was found a few times. The chain links TRBV11-2 to TRBJ2-7, with 13 bases that match TRBD2. The germline V gene has CDR1 SGHAT and CDR2 FQNNGV. The V gene end was trimmed by 0 bases and the J gene end by 5 bases; junction bases not matched to a gene: 16. CDR3 size: 20 residues. The CDR3, as DNA: TGTGCCAGCAGCTTAGATGGGTTGGACTGGAGAGGACTAGCGGGAGACGAGCAGTACTTC. It specifies CASSLDGLDWRGLAGDEQYF. The full variable domain, in which reference TRBV11-2 and TRBJ2-7 provide the parts outside the CDR3, is EAGVAQSPRYKIIEKRQSVAFWCNPISGHATLYWYQQILGQGPKLLIQFQNNGVVDDSQLPKDRFSAERLKGVDSTLKIQPAKLEDSAVYLCASSLDGLDWRGLAGDEQYFGPGTRLTVT.

There are a few counts of this clone. The rearrangement joins TRBV5-8 to TRBJ1-6, with no clear D. CDR3 length: 18 residues. Between the trimmed V and J ends, which lost 4 bases and 0 bases, there was a span of 17 bases. Germline lookup yields CDR1 SGHTS and CDR2 YDEGEE. The DNA for the CDR3 is TGTGCCAGCAGCCGCTCGCGAGGGCTCTCCTCCTATAATTCACCCCTCCACTTT. It translates to CASSRSRGLSSYNSPLHF.

The CDR3 bases are TGTGCCAGCAGGCCCGGACTGTCGAGGGACTACGAGCAGTACTTC. Amino acids: CASRPGLSRDYEQYF. J is TRBJ2-7 and V is TRBV28, with D possibly TRBD2 on 5 matching bases. The V end was cut by 6 bases, the J end by 3 bases, with 18 bases between. Per germline, CDR1 MDHEN and CDR2 SYDVKM. The CDR3 is 15 residues long.

The chain links TRBV19 to TRBJ1-5; D uncertain. The CDR3 sequence is 13 residues long. Germline V CDR1 and CDR2: LNHDA, SQIVND (reference sequence). V shed 4 bases and J shed 3 bases, with 7 bases lying between them. The CDR3: CASSNSFNQPQHF. CDR3 sequence (DNA): TGTGCCAGTAGTAACAGCTTCAATCAGCCCCAGCATTTT.

A few counts support this clone. V usage is TRBV24-1 and J usage is TRBJ2-1; TRBD1 matches at 8 bases. Germline values: CDR1 KGHDR, CDR2 SFDVKD. After removal of 5 bases from V and 8 bases from J, the junction contained 7 bases not matched to a gene. The CDR3 contains 14 residues. CDR3 bases: TGTGCCACCAGTGTCGGCCAGGGGGCCGATGAGCAGTTCTTC. This sequence encodes CATSVGQGADEQFF.

The chain carries TRBV4-3 and TRBJ1-2; D unclear. The germline V gene has CDR1 LGHNA and CDR2 YSLEER. CDR3 length equals 16 residues. V lost 2 bases and J 6 bases, leaving 19 bases between the germline ends. The CDR3 nucleotides are TGCGCCAGCAGCCAACTTTACGAGGGCAATCTCCATGGCTACACCTTC. The encoded protein is CASSQLYEGNLHGYTF.

This clone has a handful of counts. J is TRBJ2-2 and V is TRBV28; 8 bases fit TRBD1. Germline trimming cut 7 bases from V and 7 bases from J; bases unmatched to any gene: 8. CDR3 size: 14 residues. Germline CDR1 and CDR2: MDHEN and SYDVKM. CDR3 residues: CASIQDRVGGELFF. In DNA, the CDR3 is TGTGCCAGCATCCAGGACAGGGTGGGCGGGGAGCTGTTTTTT.

This clone was detected only a few times. The chain carries TRBV14 and TRBJ2-1, with a possible D match to TRBD2 (5 bases). The CDR3 runs 14 residues. The germline V gene encodes CDR1 SGHDN and CDR2 FVKESK. Trimming took off 5 bases at V and 7 bases at J, with 15 bases between the two ends. CDR3 sequence reads: CASSEWVRENEQFF. CDR3 DNA sequence: TGTGCCAGCAGCGAATGGGTCCGGGAAAATGAGCAGTTCTTC.

The V gene is TRBV27, the J gene TRBJ2-3; tentatively, D is TRBD1 (5 bases). V was clipped by 4 bases and J by 4 bases, with 12 bases between them. This CDR3 spans 14 amino acids. Germline V lookup: CDR1 MNHEY, CDR2 SMNVEV (reference sequence). The CDR3 DNA reads TGTGCCAGCAGTTACGATGGGGCGTCAGATACGCAGTATTTT. Translating gives CASSYDGASDTQYF.

The rearrangement joins TRBV19 to TRBJ2-1; D ambiguous. The germline V gene encodes CDR1 LNHDA and CDR2 SQIVND (reference sequence). V lost 4 bases and J lost 6, with 10 bases in between. This CDR3 comprises 13 residues. DNA for the CDR3: TGTGCCAGTAGTAATCACAACGTCAATGAGCAGTTCTTC. Protein: CASSNHNVNEQFF.

The CDR3 here is CASSQAFTSGSFEQFF. The CDR3 DNA sequence: TGCGCCAGCAGCCAAGCGTTCACTAGCGGGAGTTTTGAGCAGTTCTTC. V usage is TRBV4-3 and J usage is TRBJ2-1; 11 positions match TRBD2. CDR3 length equals 16 residues. Germline lookup yields CDR1 LGHNA and CDR2 YSLEER. V lost 1 base and J lost 9; bases outside the gene matches: 8.